Shown below are 27 T cell receptor beta chains from a single sample sequenced in a study of response to subunit inactivated influenza vaccine. TCRdb re-analysed the RT-PCR reads in MiXCR, keeping a single row per CDR3 protein. This sample has 860,000 or so distinct CDR3 sequences, with around 20% found just once. Sequences were derived from PBMCs from blood, sampled roughly 5 days after vaccination. Source of these receptors: a man between 45 and 60 years old who received an inactivated influenza vaccine.

This clonotype was seen more than once but under ten times. This chain connects TRBV5-5 to TRBJ2-1; a possible D gene is TRBD2 (5 bases). The germline V and J ends were trimmed by 1 base and 4 bases, with 18 bases remaining between them. CDR3 length: 17 amino acids. Germline CDR1 SGHKS, CDR2 YYEKEE (reference sequence). The CDR3 nucleotides read TGTGCCAGCAGCTTGACTGGTTCACTAGTTGGGTACAATGAGCAGTTCTTC. Translated: CASSLTGSLVGYNEQFF.

The chain is built from TRBV5-1 and TRBJ2-3, with 8 bases matching TRBD2. J lost 6 bases, V lost 0 bases, and 12 bases had no gene match. CDR1 is SGHRS, CDR2 YFSETQ, per germline. The CDR3 is 17 amino acids. CDR3 DNA sequence: TGCGCCAGCAGCTTGGGGGTAGCGGGGCCCGCGTTTGATACGCAGTATTTT. It encodes CASSLGVAGPAFDTQYF.

CDR3 loop: CASSFSLAGANEQFF. CDR3 sequence (DNA): TGTGCCAGCAGTTTCTCCCTAGCGGGAGCGAATGAGCAGTTCTTC. This sequence joins TRBV27 and TRBJ2-1; 10 nucleotides line up with TRBD2. This CDR3 is 15 amino acids long. V dropped 3 bases and J dropped 7; count of bases not matched to a gene: 6. Looked up from germline, CDR1 is MNHEY and CDR2 is SMNVEV (reference sequence).

This clonotype was observed a handful of times. The genes are TRBV29-1 and TRBJ1-2; TRBD1 matches at 9 bases. This CDR3 is 15 amino acids long. Germline V gives CDR1 SQVTM, CDR2 ANQGSEA. V lost 6 bases to trimming and J lost 4 bases; unmatched junction nucleotides: 12. The CDR3 DNA is TGCAGCGTAGTACCGGGACAGGGATCCCGCTATGGCTACACCTTC. As protein: CSVVPGQGSRYGYTF.

This chain connects TRBV4-3 to TRBJ1-4; TRBD1 might be the D (6 bases). Trimming left V 3 bases short and J 6 bases short, with 14 bases between. CDR1 LGHNA and CDR2 YSLEER come from the germline V gene. This CDR3 spans 15 amino acids. Written as DNA, the CDR3 is TGCGCCAGCAGCCAGGGAACAGGGAGGTATGAAAAACTGTTTTTT. It encodes CASSQGTGRYEKLFF.

This chain joins TRBV7-2 and TRBJ1-3; D might be TRBD1 (6 bases). There are 15 residues in the CDR3. From germline, CDR1 is SGHTA and CDR2 FQGNSA. V lost 3 bases, J lost 0 bases, and 9 bases lay in between. CDR3 in amino acids: CASSLTGRSGNTIYF. DNA of the CDR3: TGTGCCAGCAGCTTGACAGGACGCTCTGGAAACACCATATATTTT.

This rearrangement joins TRBV5-5 to TRBJ1-2; D gene uncertain. CDR1 and CDR2 from the germline V gene are SGHKS and YYEKEE (reference sequence). The CDR3 covers 15 residues. V was cut by 4 bases and J by 4 bases, with 17 bases left in between. The CDR3 bases are TGTGCCAGCAGCAGCGGGTACGGGGTAGGCTATGGCTACACCTTC. Encoded protein: CASSSGYGVGYGYTF.

The gene calls are TRBV12-3 or TRBV12-4 and TRBJ1-1, with D possibly matching TRBD1 (5 bases). With 5 bases removed from V and 5 bases from J, the gap between germline ends came to 15 bases. The CDR3 has 14 residues. The CDR3 sequence is CASSIFQGGTEAFF. The CDR3, as DNA: TGTGCCAGCAGTATATTCCAGGGTGGTACTGAAGCTTTCTTT.

The J gene is TRBJ1-2, the V gene TRBV12-3 or TRBV12-4; D unclear. This CDR3 has 13 residues. V dropped 6 bases and J dropped 0 bases, with 8 bases sitting between them. Here the CDR3 DNA reads TGTGCCAGCAGGCTGACAACTAACTATGGCTACACCTTC. Translated, it gives CASRLTTNYGYTF.

Concerning this clonotype itself: Mismatch with germline at one junction end may stem from a read error. V gene TRBV5-1 combines with J gene TRBJ2-3, with D possibly TRBD1 on 6 matching bases. The CDR3 sequence is 14 residues long. CDR1 is SGHRS and CDR2 is YFSETQ in the germline V gene. The CDR3 region is CASSSRGTTDTRYF. The CDR3 DNA sequence: TGCGCCAGCAGCTCCAGGGGCACGACAGATACGCGGTATTTT. Drawing the rest from reference TRBV5-1 and TRBJ2-3, the complete variable domain is KAGVTQTPRYLIKTRGQQVTLSCSPISGHRSVSWYQQTPGQGLQFLFEYFSETQRNKGNFPGRFSGRQFSNSRSEMNVSTLELGDSALYLCASSSRGTTDTRYFGPGTRLTVL.

This clonotype was counted a single time. The junction shows a germline mismatch at one end, possibly a read error. V is TRBV29-1 and J is TRBJ1-5, with D unresolved. Germline loops: CDR1 SQVTM, CDR2 ANQGSEA. The CDR3 is 13 amino acids. The CDR3 reads CGVAVGSNQPQHF. The CDR3, as DNA: TGCGGCGTGGCCGTAGGTAGCAATCAGCCCCAGCATTTT.

This clonotype appeared a few times. In DNA, the CDR3 is TGCAGTGCTAGCAACTTGGGACTAATGAACACCGGGGAGCTGTTTTTT. Residues: CSASNLGLMNTGELFF. J is TRBJ2-2 and V is TRBV20-1, with TRBD2 matching over 7 bases. The CDR3 contains 16 residues. The V and J ends lost 3 bases and 1 base, in that order; junction bases with no gene match: 8. Germline V gene lookup returns CDR1 DFQATT and CDR2 SNEGSKA (reference sequence).

This clonotype has more than one count but fewer than ten. Compared with germline, one end of the junction differs, possibly owing to a read error. This chain joins TRBV5-1 and TRBJ2-4; D ambiguous. The germline V gene has CDR1 SGHRS and CDR2 YFSETQ. The CDR3 extends over 10 amino acids. CDR3 DNA: TGCGCCAGCAGCTTGGGCCAAAGGGCCTTC. This sequence encodes CASSLGQRAF.

This clonotype appeared a few times. This sequence joins TRBV7-2 and TRBJ2-7, with TRBD2 identical over 7 bases. This CDR3 has 14 amino acids. The V and J ends lost 5 bases and 5 bases, in that order; junction bases with no gene match: 9. The V gene's germline CDR1 is SGHTA and CDR2 FQGNSA. CDR3 residues: CASSPGLVIHEQYF. In DNA, the CDR3 is TGTGCCAGCAGCCCTGGACTAGTCATCCACGAGCAGTACTTC. Based on the CDR3 plus reference TRBV7-2 and TRBJ2-7, the full variable domain is GAGVSQSPSNKVTEKGKDVELRCDPISGHTALYWYRQSLGQGLEFLIYFQGNSAPDKSGLPSDRFSAERTGGSVSTLTIQRTQQEDSAVYLCASSPGLVIHEQYFGPGTRLTVT.

This clonotype was detected a few times. CDR3 sequence reads: CSARGSPDEQFF. The CDR3 coding sequence is TGCAGTGCTCGGGGGAGCCCCGATGAGCAGTTCTTC. The rearrangement uses TRBV20-1 and TRBJ2-1; maybe TRBD2 (6 bases). The CDR3 extends over 12 amino acids. V was pared by 5 bases and J by 8 bases, with 13 bases between. CDR1 is DFQATT and CDR2 is SNEGSKA in the germline V gene (reference sequence).

The rearrangement links TRBV3-1 to TRBJ2-1; 7 bases agree with TRBD2. V dropped 4 bases and J dropped 7; count of bases not matched to a gene: 10. CDR3 length equals 15 residues. Germline CDR1 and CDR2: LGHDT and YNNKEL (reference sequence). CDR3 sequence reads: CASSLLGRMENEQFF. The CDR3 nucleotides are TGTGCCAGCAGCCTCCTCGGGAGGATGGAGAATGAGCAGTTCTTC.

This clonotype was counted a few times. This rearrangement joins TRBV15 to TRBJ2-7, with D unresolved. V lost 1 base, J lost 4 bases, and 8 bases lay in between. The CDR3 length is 13 residues. In germline, CDR1 is LNHNV, CDR2 YYDKDF (reference sequence). The CDR3 DNA sequence: TGTGCCACCAGCAGAGTTAGTGGTTACGAGCAGTACTTC. Translated, it gives CATSRVSGYEQYF. Supplemented by reference TRBV15 and TRBJ2-7, the full variable domain reads DAMVIQNPRYQVTQFGKPVTLSCSQTLNHNVMYWYQQKSSQAPKLLFHYYDKDFNNEADTPDNFQSRRPNTSFCFLDIRSPGLGDTAMYLCATSRVSGYEQYFGPGTRLTVT.

Comment on this clonotype: The germline gene is not matched at one end of the junction; a read error may be the cause. V gene TRBV29-1 combines with J gene TRBJ2-1; maybe TRBD2 (6 bases). The CDR3 extends over 15 amino acids. Per germline, CDR1 SQVTM and CDR2 ANQGSEA. The CDR3 reads CSATPGGNPYSEQFF. In DNA form, the CDR3 reads TGCAGCGCCACCCCCGGGGGAAACCCGTACAGTGAGCAGTTCTTC.

This chain uses TRBV20-1 with TRBJ1-1, with D possibly TRBD1 on 6 matching bases. CDR3 length: 11 amino acids. Trimming pared 0 bases from V and 11 bases from J, leaving 10 bases between. Germline CDR1 is DFQATT and CDR2 is SNEGSKA (reference sequence). The DNA for the CDR3 is TGCAGTGCTAGAGATGGGGGCGCGGCTTTCTTT. Translating it yields CSARDGGAAFF.

V and J are TRBV9 and TRBJ1-3; the D is unclear. V was cut by 1 base and J by 0 bases, with 8 bases left in between. CDR1 is SGDLS and CDR2 is YYNGEE in the germline V gene. This CDR3 region has 15 residues. CDR3: CASSVSVDSGNTIYF. The CDR3 DNA reads as TGTGCCAGCAGCGTATCGGTAGACTCTGGAAACACCATATATTTT.

This clonotype turned up a few times. The rearrangement joins TRBV6-5 to TRBJ2-2, with TRBD2 as a possible D gene (5 bases). V was cut by 2 bases and J by 3 bases, with 10 bases left in between. This CDR3 spans 15 amino acids. Germline V lookup: CDR1 MNHEY, CDR2 SVGAGI. The CDR3 region has the DNA TGTGCCAGCAGTTACGCGACGCGGGACACCGGGGAGCTGTTTTTT. It codes for CASSYATRDTGELFF.

A few counts support this clonotype. J is TRBJ1-6 and V is TRBV7-2, with TRBD1 as a possible D gene (5 bases). Per the germline V gene, CDR1 is SGHTA and CDR2 is FQGNSA. The CDR3 is 13 amino acids. V was trimmed by 5 bases and J by 14 bases, leaving 16 bases between them. This CDR3 is CASSQSRQFTLHF. The CDR3 DNA reads TGTGCCAGCAGCCAATCTCGACAGTTCACCCTCCACTTT.

This sequence joins TRBV18 and TRBJ1-5, with no clear D. V was trimmed by 2 bases and J by 4 bases, leaving 6 bases between them. In germline, CDR1 is KGHSH, CDR2 LQKENI. The CDR3 runs 13 residues. Here the CDR3 reads CASSPAANQPQHF. The CDR3 nucleotides are TGTGCCAGCTCACCAGCGGCGAATCAGCCCCAGCATTTT.

V is TRBV7-9 and J is TRBJ1-6, with TRBD1 as a possible D gene (6 bases). This CDR3 region has 16 residues. Trimming left V 3 bases short and J 9 bases short, with 18 bases between. Germline values: CDR1 SEHNR, CDR2 FQNEAQ (reference sequence). CDR3: CASSFITGTGSSPLHF. DNA of the CDR3: TGTGCCAGCAGCTTCATTACAGGGACCGGGAGTTCACCCCTCCACTTT.

The sample holds a few counts of this clonotype. The chain is built from TRBV2 and TRBJ1-1, with D hard to call. Trimming took 3 bases from V and 1 from J, leaving 9 bases between them. This CDR3 has 14 amino acids. Germline CDR1 and CDR2: SNHLY and FYNNEI. CDR3 residues: CASSESPGNTEAFF. CDR3 DNA sequence: TGTGCCAGCAGTGAGTCCCCAGGGAACACTGAAGCTTTCTTT.

This rearrangement joins TRBV7-6 to TRBJ2-7; 9 positions agree with TRBD1. This CDR3 is built from 17 residues. Germline-derived CDR1 and CDR2 are SGHVS and FNYEAQ. V lost 0 bases and J lost 3; bases outside the gene matches: 9. The CDR3 DNA sequence: TGTGCCAGCAGCTTAGCGGGACAGGGTCCCTCCCTCTACGAGCAGTACTTC. Its protein is CASSLAGQGPSLYEQYF.

The gene calls are TRBV11-1 and TRBJ2-5; D is unresolved. Between the trimmed V and J ends, which lost 3 bases and 1 base, there was a span of 12 bases. The germline V gene has CDR1 SGHAT and CDR2 FQDESV (reference sequence). The CDR3 totals 15 residues. CDR3 region: CASSLVVRAQETQYF. CDR3 coding DNA: TGTGCCAGCAGCTTGGTCGTTCGGGCCCAAGAGACCCAGTACTTC.